This entry describes one T cell receptor (beta chain). Its target is unknown. Time point specified: week 35, safety follow-up. Each dose of the vaccine consisted of 300 ug of mutant IDH1 20-mer peptide, with topical imiquimod. The data are from a study of a mutant IDH1 vaccine in newly diagnosed glioma. The wider study: Either 4-6 weeks after radiotherapy alone or alongside temozolomide, vaccination was begun. Patients under treatment included about 60% males and roughly 40% females and had a mean age of 40.4 years. Visit V12 was conducted at week 35 as the safety follow-up. Visit V13 came later, at week 47. Study conclusions and caveats: Changes in the top peripheral T cell clonotypes seemingly had no bearing on pseudoprogression.

Assay used: immunoSEQ multiplex PCR; TCRdb lists only in-frame clones, some missing. The sample gives 40,000 to 45,000 clones, around 83% of which show up once; roughly 5.6% is in the top ten. V lost 0 bases to trimming and J lost 4 bases; unmatched junction nucleotides: 5. The CDR3 length is 15 residues. Germline CDR1 SGHRS, CDR2 YFSETQ. The sample was PBMCs, taken from a glioma patient whose treatment included an IDH1 peptide vaccine. This chain uses TRBV5-1 with TRBJ1-2; TRBD1 aligns across 8 bases. The clonotype originates from a woman aged 50 to 60 with glioma. The CDR3 DNA follows: TGCGCCAGCAGCTTGGACTGGCAGGGGGCCTATGGCTACACCTTC. Translating gives CASSLDWQGAYGYTF.